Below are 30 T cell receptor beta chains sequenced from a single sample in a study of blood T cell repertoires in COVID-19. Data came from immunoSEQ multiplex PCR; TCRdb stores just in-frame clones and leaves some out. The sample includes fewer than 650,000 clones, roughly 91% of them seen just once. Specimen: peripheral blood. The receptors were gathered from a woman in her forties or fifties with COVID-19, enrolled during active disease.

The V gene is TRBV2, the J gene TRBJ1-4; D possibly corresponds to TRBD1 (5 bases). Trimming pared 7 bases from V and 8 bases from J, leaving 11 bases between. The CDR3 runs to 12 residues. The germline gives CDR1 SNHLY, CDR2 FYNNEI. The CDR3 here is CASTPTEEKLFF. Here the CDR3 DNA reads TGTGCCAGCACACCGACAGAGGAAAAACTGTTTTTT. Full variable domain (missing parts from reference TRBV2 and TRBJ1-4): EPEVTQTPSHQVTQMGQEVILRCVPISNHLYFYWYRQILGQKVEFLVSFYNNEISEKSEIFDDQFSVERPDGSNFTLKIRSTKLEDSAMYFCASTPTEEKLFFGSGTQLSVL.

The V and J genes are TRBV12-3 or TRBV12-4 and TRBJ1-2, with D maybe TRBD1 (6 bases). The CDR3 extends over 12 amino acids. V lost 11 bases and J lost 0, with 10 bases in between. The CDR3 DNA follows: TGTGCCGTGACAGGCCCTAACTATGGCTACACCTTC. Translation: CAVTGPNYGYTF.

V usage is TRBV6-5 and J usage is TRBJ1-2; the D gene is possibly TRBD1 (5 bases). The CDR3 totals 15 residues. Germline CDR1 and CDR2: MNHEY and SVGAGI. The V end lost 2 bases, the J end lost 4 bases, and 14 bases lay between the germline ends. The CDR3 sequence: CASSYPGHFLYGYTF. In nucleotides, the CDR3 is TGTGCCAGCAGTTACCCTGGACATTTCCTCTATGGCTACACCTTC.

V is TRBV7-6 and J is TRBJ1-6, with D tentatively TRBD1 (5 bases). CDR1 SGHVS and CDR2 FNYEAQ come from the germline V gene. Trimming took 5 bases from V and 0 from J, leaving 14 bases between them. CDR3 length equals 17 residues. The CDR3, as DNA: TGTGCCAGCAGCCCATTCCCCAGGGACTCCTATAATTCACCCCTCCACTTT. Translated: CASSPFPRDSYNSPLHF.

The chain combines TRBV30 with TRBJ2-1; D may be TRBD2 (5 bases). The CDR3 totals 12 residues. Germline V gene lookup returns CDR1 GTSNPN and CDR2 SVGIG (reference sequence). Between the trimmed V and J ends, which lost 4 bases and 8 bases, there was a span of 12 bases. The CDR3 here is CAWIRGADEQFF. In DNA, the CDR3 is TGTGCCTGGATACGGGGAGCGGATGAGCAGTTCTTC. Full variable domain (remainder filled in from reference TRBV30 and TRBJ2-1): SQTIHQWPATLVQPVGSPLSLECTVEGTSNPNLYWYRQAAGRGLQLLFYSVGIGQISSEVPQNLSASRPQDRQFILSSKKLLLSDSGFYLCAWIRGADEQFFGPGTRLTVL.

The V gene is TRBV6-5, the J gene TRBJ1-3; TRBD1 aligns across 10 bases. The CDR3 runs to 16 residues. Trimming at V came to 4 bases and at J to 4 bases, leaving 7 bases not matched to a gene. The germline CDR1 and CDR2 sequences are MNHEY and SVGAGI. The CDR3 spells CASSLTGGAWGNTIYF. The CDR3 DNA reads TGTGCCAGCAGTTTGACAGGGGGCGCGTGGGGAAACACCATATATTTT.

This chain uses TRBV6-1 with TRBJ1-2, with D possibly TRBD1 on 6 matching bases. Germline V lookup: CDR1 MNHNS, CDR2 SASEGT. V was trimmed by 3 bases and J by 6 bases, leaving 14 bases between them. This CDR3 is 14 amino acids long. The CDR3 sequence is CASSDHGTLDGYTF. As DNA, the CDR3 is TGTGCCAGCAGTGACCATGGGACATTAGATGGCTACACCTTC.

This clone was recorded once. The CDR3 DNA follows: TGTGCCAGCAGTTATGGACAGAGCTCCTATAATTCACCCCTCCACTTT. This encodes CASSYGQSSYNSPLHF. The rearrangement joins TRBV6-5 to TRBJ1-6; a weak D match, TRBD1 (6 bases). The CDR3 loop spans 16 amino acids. Trimming cost V 3 bases and J 0 bases, with 9 bases left between them. Looked up from germline, CDR1 is MNHEY and CDR2 is SVGAGI.

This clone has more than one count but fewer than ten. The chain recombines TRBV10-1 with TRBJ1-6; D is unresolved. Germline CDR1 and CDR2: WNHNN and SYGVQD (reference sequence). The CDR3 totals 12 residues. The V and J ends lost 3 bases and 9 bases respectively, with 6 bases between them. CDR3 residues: CASSEEGSPLHF. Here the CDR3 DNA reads TGCGCCAGCAGTGAAGAGGGTTCACCCCTCCACTTT.

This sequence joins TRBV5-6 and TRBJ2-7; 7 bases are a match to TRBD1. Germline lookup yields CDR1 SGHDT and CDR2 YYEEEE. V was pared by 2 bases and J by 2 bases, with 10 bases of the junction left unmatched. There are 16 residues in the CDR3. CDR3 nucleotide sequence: TGTGCCAGCAGCTTAGTAAGGGAGACAGGGACCTACGAGCAGTACTTC. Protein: CASSLVRETGTYEQYF. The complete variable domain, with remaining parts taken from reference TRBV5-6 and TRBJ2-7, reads DAGVTQSPTHLIKTRGQQVTLRCSPKSGHDTVSWYQQALGQGPQFIFQYYEEEERQRGNFPDRFSGHQFPNYSSELNVNALLLGDSALYLCASSLVRETGTYEQYFGPGTRLTVT.

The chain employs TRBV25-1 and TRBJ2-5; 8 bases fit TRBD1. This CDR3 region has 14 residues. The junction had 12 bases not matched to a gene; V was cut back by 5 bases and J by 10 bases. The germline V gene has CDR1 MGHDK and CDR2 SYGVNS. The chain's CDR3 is CASSPGQGVYFQYF. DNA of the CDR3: TGTGCCAGCAGTCCCGGACAGGGAGTATATTTCCAGTACTTC. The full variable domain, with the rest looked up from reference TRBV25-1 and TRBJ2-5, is EADIYQTPRYLVIGTGKKITLECSQTMGHDKMYWYQQDPGMELHLIHYSYGVNSTEKGDLSSESTVSRIRTEHFPLTLESARPSHTSQYLCASSPGQGVYFQYFGPGTRLLVL.

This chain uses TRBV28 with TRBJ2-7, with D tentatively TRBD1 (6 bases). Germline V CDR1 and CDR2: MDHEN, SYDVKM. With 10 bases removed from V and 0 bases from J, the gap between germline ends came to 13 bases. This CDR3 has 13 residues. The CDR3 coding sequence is TGTGCCACAGGGGCAGGGAGCTCCTACGAGCAGTACTTC. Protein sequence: CATGAGSSYEQYF.

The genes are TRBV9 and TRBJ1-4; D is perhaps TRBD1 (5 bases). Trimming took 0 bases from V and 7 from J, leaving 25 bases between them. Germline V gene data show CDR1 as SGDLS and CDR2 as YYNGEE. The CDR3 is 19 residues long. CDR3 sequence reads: CASSVGTPGTGGLGEKLFF. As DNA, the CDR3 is TGTGCCAGCAGCGTAGGAACCCCGGGGACGGGGGGACTTGGTGAAAAACTGTTTTTT.

CDR3 sequence (DNA): TGTGCCTGGAGTGTTGGCAGTCCCTATGGCTACACCTTC. Encoded protein: CAWSVGSPYGYTF. The V gene is TRBV30, the J gene TRBJ1-2; D remains unclear. Between the trimmed V and J ends, which lost 0 bases and 4 bases, there was a span of 9 bases. The CDR3 contains 13 residues. Germline V gene sequence: CDR1 GTSNPN, CDR2 SVGIG (reference sequence).

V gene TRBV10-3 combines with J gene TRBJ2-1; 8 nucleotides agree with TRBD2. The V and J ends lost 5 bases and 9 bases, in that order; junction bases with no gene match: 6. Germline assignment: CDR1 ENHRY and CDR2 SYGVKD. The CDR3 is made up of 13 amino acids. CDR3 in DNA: TGTGCCATCAGTCGACGGGGGGGTCTTGAGCAGTTCTTC. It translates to CAISRRGGLEQFF.

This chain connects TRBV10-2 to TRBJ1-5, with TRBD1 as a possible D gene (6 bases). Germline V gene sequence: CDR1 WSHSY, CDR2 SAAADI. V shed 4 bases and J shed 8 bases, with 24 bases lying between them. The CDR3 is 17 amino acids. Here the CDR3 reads CASSAGWGPILRKPQHF. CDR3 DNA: TGCGCCAGCAGTGCGGGGTGGGGGCCGATCCTTAGGAAGCCCCAGCATTTT.

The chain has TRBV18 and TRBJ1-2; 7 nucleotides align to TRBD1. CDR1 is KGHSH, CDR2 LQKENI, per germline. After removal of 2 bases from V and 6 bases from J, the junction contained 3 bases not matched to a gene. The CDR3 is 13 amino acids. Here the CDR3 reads CASSPRGGDGYTF. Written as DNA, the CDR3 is TGTGCCAGCTCACCAAGAGGGGGCGATGGCTACACCTTC. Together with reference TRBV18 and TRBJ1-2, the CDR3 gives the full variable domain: NAGVMQNPRHLVRRRGQEARLRCSPMKGHSHVYWYRQLPEEGLKFMVYLQKENIIDESGMPKERFSAEFPKEGPSILRIQQVVRGDSAAYFCASSPRGGDGYTFGSGTRLTVV.

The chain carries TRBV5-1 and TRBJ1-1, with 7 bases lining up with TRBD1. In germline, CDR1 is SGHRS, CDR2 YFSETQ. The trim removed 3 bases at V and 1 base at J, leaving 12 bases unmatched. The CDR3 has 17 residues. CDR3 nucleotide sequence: TGCGCCAGCAGCTCCCCCCCGAGGGGACAGACGAACACTGAAGCTTTCTTT. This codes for CASSSPPRGQTNTEAFF.

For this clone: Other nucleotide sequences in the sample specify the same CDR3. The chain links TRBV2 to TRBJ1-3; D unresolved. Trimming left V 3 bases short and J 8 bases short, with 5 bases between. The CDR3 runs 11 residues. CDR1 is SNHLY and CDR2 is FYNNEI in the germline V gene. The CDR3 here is CASSERDTIYF. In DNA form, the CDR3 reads TGTGCCAGCAGTGAGCGGGACACCATATATTTT.

CDR3 residues: CASSVDAGDRAATYGYTF. CDR3 sequence (DNA): TGTGCCAGCAGCGTAGATGCAGGGGACAGGGCCGCTACCTATGGCTACACCTTC. The chain couples TRBV9 to TRBJ1-2; 9 bases agree with TRBD1. This CDR3 has 18 amino acids. Trimming took 0 bases from V and 4 from J; bases not matched to a gene: 13. Germline V gene sequence: CDR1 SGDLS, CDR2 YYNGEE.

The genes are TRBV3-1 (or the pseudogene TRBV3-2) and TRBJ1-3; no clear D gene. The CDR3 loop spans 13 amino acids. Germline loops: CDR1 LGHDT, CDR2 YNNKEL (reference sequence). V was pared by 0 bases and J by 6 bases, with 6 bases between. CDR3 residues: CASSQDLLNTIYF. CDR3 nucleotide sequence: TGTGCCAGCAGCCAAGATCTGTTAAACACCATATATTTT.

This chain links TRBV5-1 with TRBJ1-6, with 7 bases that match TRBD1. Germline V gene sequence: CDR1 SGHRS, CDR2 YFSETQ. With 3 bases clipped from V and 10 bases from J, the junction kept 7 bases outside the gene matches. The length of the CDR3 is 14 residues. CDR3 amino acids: CASSSGDSGSPLHF. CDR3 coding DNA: TGCGCCAGCAGCTCTGGGGACAGTGGATCACCCCTCCACTTT.

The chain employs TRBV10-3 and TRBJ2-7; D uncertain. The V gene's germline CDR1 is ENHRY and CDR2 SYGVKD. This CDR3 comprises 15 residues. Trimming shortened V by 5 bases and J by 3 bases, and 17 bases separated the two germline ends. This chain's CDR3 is CAISSGSPAGYEQYF. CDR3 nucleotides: TGTGCCATCAGTTCCGGGTCACCGGCTGGCTACGAGCAGTACTTC.

As DNA, the CDR3 is TGCGCCAGCAGCCAGGGACAGGGTGACAGTGAGCAGTTCTTC. It codes for CASSQGQGDSEQFF. The chain employs TRBV5-1 and TRBJ2-1; 9 nucleotides line up with TRBD1. V was pared by 4 bases and J by 9 bases, with 8 bases of the junction left unmatched. This CDR3 contains 14 residues. Germline V gene data show CDR1 as SGHRS and CDR2 as YFSETQ.

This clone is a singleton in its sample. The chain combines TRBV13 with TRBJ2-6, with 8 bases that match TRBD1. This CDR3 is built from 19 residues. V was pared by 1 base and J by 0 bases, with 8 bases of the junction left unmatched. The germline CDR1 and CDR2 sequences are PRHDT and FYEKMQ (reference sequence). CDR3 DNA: TGTGCCAGCAGCTTAGAGGGGGCCAGGGGGCACTCTGGGGCCAACGTCCTGACTTTC. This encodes CASSLEGARGHSGANVLTF.

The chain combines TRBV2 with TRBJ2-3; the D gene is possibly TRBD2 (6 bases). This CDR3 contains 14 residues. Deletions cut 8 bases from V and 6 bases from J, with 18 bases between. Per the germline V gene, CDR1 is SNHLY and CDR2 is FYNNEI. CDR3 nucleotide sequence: TGTGCCAGCTATCGCCTAGCGTATAGGGATACGCAGTATTTT. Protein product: CASYRLAYRDTQYF.

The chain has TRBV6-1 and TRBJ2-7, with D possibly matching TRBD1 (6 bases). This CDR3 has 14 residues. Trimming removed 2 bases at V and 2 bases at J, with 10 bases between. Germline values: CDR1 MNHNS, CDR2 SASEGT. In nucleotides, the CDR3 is TGTGCCAGCAGTGAAACAGGGACCCCCTACGAGCAGTACTTC. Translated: CASSETGTPYEQYF.

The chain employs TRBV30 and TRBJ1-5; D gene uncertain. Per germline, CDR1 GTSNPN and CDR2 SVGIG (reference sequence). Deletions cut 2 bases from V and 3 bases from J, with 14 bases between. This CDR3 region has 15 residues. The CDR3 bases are TGTGCCTGGAGTCTCTTTGGAGGGCACAATCAGCCCCAGCATTTT. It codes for CAWSLFGGHNQPQHF.

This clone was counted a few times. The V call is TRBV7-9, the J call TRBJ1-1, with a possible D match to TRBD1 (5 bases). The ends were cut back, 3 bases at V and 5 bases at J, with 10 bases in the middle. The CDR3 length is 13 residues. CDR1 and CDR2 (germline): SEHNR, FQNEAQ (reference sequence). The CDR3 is CASSFDSFTEAFF. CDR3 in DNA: TGTGCCAGCAGCTTCGACAGCTTTACTGAAGCTTTCTTT.

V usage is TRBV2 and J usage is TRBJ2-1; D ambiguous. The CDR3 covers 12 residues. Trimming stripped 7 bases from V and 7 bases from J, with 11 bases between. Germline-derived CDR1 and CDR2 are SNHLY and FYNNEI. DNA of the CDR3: TGTGCCAGCACTTTAGCTCCTAATGAGCAGTTCTTC. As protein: CASTLAPNEQFF.